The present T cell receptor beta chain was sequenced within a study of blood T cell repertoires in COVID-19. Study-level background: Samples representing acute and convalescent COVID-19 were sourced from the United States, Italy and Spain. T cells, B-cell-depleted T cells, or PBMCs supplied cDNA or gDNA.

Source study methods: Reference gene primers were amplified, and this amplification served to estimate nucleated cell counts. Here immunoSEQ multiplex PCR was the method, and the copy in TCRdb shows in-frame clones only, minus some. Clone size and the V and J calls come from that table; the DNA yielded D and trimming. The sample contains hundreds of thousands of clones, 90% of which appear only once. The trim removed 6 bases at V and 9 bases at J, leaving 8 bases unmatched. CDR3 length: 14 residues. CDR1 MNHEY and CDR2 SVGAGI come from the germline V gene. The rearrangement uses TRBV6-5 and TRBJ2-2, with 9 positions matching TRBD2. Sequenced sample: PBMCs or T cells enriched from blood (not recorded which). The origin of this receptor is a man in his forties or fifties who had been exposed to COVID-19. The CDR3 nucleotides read TGTGCCAGCAGCTTGCGGGGGGGCCAGAGGGAGCTGTTTTTT. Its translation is CASSLRGGQRELFF.